The 19 T cell receptor beta chains in this list originate from one sample, sequenced in a study of control samples from healthy donors and cancer patients. Data came from immunoSEQ multiplex PCR; TCRdb stores just in-frame clones and leaves some out. The sample records tens of thousands of clones, roughly 91% being singletons. The sequencing sample was made of blood. All receptors come from a man aged 25-45 years in good health.

There are a few counts of this clone. V gene TRBV29-1 combines with J gene TRBJ2-7; 10 nucleotides match TRBD1. The CDR3 is made up of 13 amino acids. The germline gives CDR1 SQVTM, CDR2 ANQGSEA. V was pared by 6 bases and J by 5 bases, with 7 bases of the junction left unmatched. The CDR3 bases are TGCAGCGTGGGGGGACAGGGGAACCACGAGCAGTACTTC. The encoded protein is CSVGGQGNHEQYF.

The chain employs TRBV6-5 and TRBJ1-1; D unclear. This CDR3 has 13 amino acids. Germline CDR1 MNHEY, CDR2 SVGAGI. Trimming removed 10 bases from V and 1 base from J, with 13 bases in between. The CDR3 DNA sequence: TGTGCCACCCTGCCGATGTCGAACACTGAAGCTTTCTTT. It is translated as CATLPMSNTEAFF.

This rearrangement joins TRBV7-2 to TRBJ1-6; D gene uncertain. The length of the CDR3 is 13 residues. The V end lost 1 base, the J end lost 9 bases, and 7 bases lay between the germline ends. CDR1 SGHTA and CDR2 FQGNSA come from the germline V gene. The CDR3 region has the DNA TGTGCCAGCAGCTTAGATCAGTTTTCACCCCTCCACTTT. This sequence encodes CASSLDQFSPLHF. Together with reference TRBV7-2 and TRBJ1-6, the CDR3 gives the full variable domain: GAGVSQSPSNKVTEKGKDVELRCDPISGHTALYWYRQSLGQGLEFLIYFQGNSAPDKSGLPSDRFSAERTGGSVSTLTIQRTQQEDSAVYLCASSLDQFSPLHFGNGTRLTVT.

The chain combines TRBV30 with TRBJ1-3; D gene unclear. Trimming left V 8 bases short and J 0 bases short, with 11 bases between. Germline CDR1 GTSNPN, CDR2 SVGIG (reference sequence). This CDR3 comprises 13 residues. The CDR3 here is CAQEVLSGNTIYF. Here the CDR3 DNA reads TGTGCCCAAGAGGTACTCTCTGGAAACACCATATATTTT.

The genes are TRBV24-1 and TRBJ2-5; D is unresolved. V lost 3 bases, J lost 7 bases, and 11 bases lay in between. The length of the CDR3 is 13 residues. The V gene's germline CDR1 is KGHDR and CDR2 SFDVKD. Written as DNA, the CDR3 is TGTGCCACCAGTGATCGACTGGTGCGGACCCAGTACTTC. Amino acids: CATSDRLVRTQYF.

Turning to this clone: Additional DNA sequences in this sample encode the identical CDR3. The chain employs TRBV12-3 or TRBV12-4 and TRBJ2-7; 7 nucleotides agree with TRBD1. With 6 bases clipped from V and 2 bases from J, the junction kept 4 bases outside the gene matches. The CDR3 is 13 amino acids. The CDR3 region is CASSRDSPYEQYF. The CDR3 nucleotides read TGTGCCAGCAGCCGGGACAGCCCCTACGAGCAGTACTTC.

In regard to this clone: The junction departs from germline at one end; a sequencing error may be responsible. The rearrangement joins TRBV2 to TRBJ2-2; D may be TRBD1 (6 bases). Germline CDR1 SNHLY, CDR2 FYNNEI. The CDR3 sequence is 15 residues long. The CDR3 DNA reads TGTGCCAGCAGCGGGGAAGGGGACATCGACCGGGGAGCTGTTTTT. The encoded protein is CASSGEGDIDRGAVF.

This chain links TRBV2 with TRBJ2-6; no clear D gene. The germline V and J ends were trimmed by 7 bases and 4 bases, with 14 bases remaining between them. Germline assignment: CDR1 SNHLY and CDR2 FYNNEI. CDR3 length: 15 amino acids. CDR3 region: CASKGSSSGANVLTF. For the CDR3, the DNA is TGTGCCAGCAAGGGCAGTTCATCGGGGGCCAACGTCCTGACTTTC.

This chain's CDR3 is CASSASSPTGAYEQYF. The CDR3 DNA sequence: TGTGCCAGCAGCGCCTCCTCCCCGACAGGGGCGTACGAGCAGTACTTC. V and J are TRBV9 and TRBJ2-7, with 8 bases lining up with TRBD1. V was clipped by 3 bases and J by 4 bases; unmatched bases: 12. The CDR3 loop spans 16 amino acids. Germline lookup yields CDR1 SGDLS and CDR2 YYNGEE.

The genes are TRBV6-6 and TRBJ1-2; 12 nucleotides line up with TRBD1. CDR3 length: 15 residues. CDR1 and CDR2 (germline): MNHNY, SVGAGI (reference sequence). V shed 5 bases, J shed 8 bases, and the junction held 9 bases outside the gene matches. CDR3 loop: CASSDPGQGANGYTF. DNA for the CDR3: TGTGCCAGCAGTGACCCGGGACAGGGGGCGAACGGCTACACCTTC.

This clone was counted once. The J gene is TRBJ2-7, the V gene TRBV14, with D possibly matching TRBD2 (5 bases). Looked up from germline, CDR1 is SGHDN and CDR2 is FVKESK. The CDR3 loop spans 16 amino acids. With 2 bases removed from V and 0 bases from J, the gap between germline ends came to 14 bases. The CDR3 DNA reads TGTGCCAGCAGCCAACCCCAGCTAGGGAGCTCCTACGAGCAGTACTTC. This encodes CASSQPQLGSSYEQYF.

With regard to this clone: A read error may produce the germline difference seen at one junction end. The J gene is TRBJ2-1, the V gene TRBV19; tentatively, D is TRBD2 (7 bases). CDR1 LNHDA and CDR2 SQIVND come from the germline V gene (reference sequence). The CDR3 covers 15 residues. The CDR3 loop reads CAGSIDGGGVNEQFF. The CDR3 coding sequence is TGTGCCGGTAGTATAGACGGCGGGGGCGTCAATGAGCAGTTCTTC.

The chain couples TRBV11-3 to TRBJ2-7, with 7 bases aligning to TRBD1. After removal of 5 bases from V and 2 bases from J, the junction contained 6 bases not matched to a gene. This CDR3 comprises 14 residues. From germline, CDR1 is SGHNT and CDR2 YENEEA. This CDR3 is CASSRTGTAYEQYF. The CDR3 DNA sequence: TGTGCCAGCAGCAGAACCGGGACAGCCTACGAGCAGTACTTC.

The chain has TRBV6-5 and TRBJ2-1, with a possible D match to TRBD2 (7 bases). The V gene lost 0 bases and the J gene lost 5 bases, with 11 bases spanning the gap. In germline, CDR1 is MNHEY, CDR2 SVGAGI. CDR3 size: 15 residues. The CDR3 DNA follows: TGTGCCAGCAGTTACTCGGGGGGGGCTAACAATGAGCAGTTCTTC. As protein: CASSYSGGANNEQFF.

This clone has only one observation. The rearrangement joins TRBV12-3 or TRBV12-4 to TRBJ2-3, with TRBD1 matching over 7 bases. The CDR3 is 12 residues long. The V segment lost 5 bases and the J segment 7 bases; nucleotides outside the gene matches: 3. CDR3: CASSRQGNTQYF. In nucleotides, the CDR3 is TGTGCCAGCAGTCGACAGGGTAATACGCAGTATTTT.

This chain uses TRBV9 with TRBJ1-3; D may be TRBD1 (6 bases). Germline lookup yields CDR1 SGDLS and CDR2 YYNGEE. The CDR3 runs 16 residues. Trimming shortened V by 4 bases and J by 2 bases, and 16 bases separated the two germline ends. CDR3 nucleotides: TGTGCCAGCAGCCCGGGAACAGGGCAGGCTGGAAACACCATATATTTT. Translating gives CASSPGTGQAGNTIYF.

V gene TRBV6-2 or TRBV6-3 combines with J gene TRBJ1-5; D remains unclear. The CDR3 is 15 residues long. V lost 2 bases, J lost 6 bases, and 14 bases lay in between. The germline CDR1 and CDR2 sequences are MNHEY and SVGEGT. CDR3 sequence (DNA): TGTGCCAGCAGTTACCGAACGCGGGTTAGTCAGCCCCAGCATTTT. Its protein product is CASSYRTRVSQPQHF.

This clone was detected a few times. The chain employs TRBV11-2 and TRBJ1-4, with 8 nucleotides matching TRBD1. J gave up 8 bases and V 3 bases, and 5 bases lay outside the gene matches. CDR1 and CDR2 (germline): SGHAT, FQNNGV. The CDR3 is 14 residues long. The CDR3 region has the DNA TGTGCCAGCAGCTTCGGACAGGGAGGGGAAAAACTGTTTTTT. The encoded protein is CASSFGQGGEKLFF.

V usage is TRBV6-5 and J usage is TRBJ1-3, with D unclear. The germline V gene has CDR1 MNHEY and CDR2 SVGAGI. There are 14 residues in the CDR3. V dropped 7 bases and J dropped 2 bases, with 12 bases sitting between them. CDR3 protein: CASTQGNPGNTIYF. In DNA form, the CDR3 reads TGTGCCAGCACCCAAGGGAATCCTGGAAACACCATATATTTT.